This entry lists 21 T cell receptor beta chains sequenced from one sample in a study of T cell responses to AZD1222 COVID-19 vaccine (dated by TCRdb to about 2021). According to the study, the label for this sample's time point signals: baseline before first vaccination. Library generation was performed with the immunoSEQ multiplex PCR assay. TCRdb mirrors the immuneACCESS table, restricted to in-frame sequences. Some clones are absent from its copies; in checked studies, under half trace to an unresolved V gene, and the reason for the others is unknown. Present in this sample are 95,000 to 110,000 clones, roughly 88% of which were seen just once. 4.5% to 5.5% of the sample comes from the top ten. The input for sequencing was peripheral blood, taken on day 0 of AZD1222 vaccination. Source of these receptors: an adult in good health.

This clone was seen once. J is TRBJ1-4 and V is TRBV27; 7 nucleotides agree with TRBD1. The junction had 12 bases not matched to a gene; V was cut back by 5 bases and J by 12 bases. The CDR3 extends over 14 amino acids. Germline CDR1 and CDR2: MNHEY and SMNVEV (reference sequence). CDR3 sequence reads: CASSTTGIREELFF. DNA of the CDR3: TGTGCCAGCAGTACGACAGGGATACGAGAGGAACTGTTTTTT.

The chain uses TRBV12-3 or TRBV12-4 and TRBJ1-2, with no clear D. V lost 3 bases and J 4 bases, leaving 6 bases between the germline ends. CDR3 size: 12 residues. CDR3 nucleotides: TGTGCCAGCAGTTTCGGCAGCTATGGCTACACCTTC. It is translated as CASSFGSYGYTF.

CDR3 residues: CASSLEGGAYYEQYF. Written as DNA, the CDR3 is TGTGCCAGCAGCTTAGAGGGCGGGGCCTATTACGAGCAGTACTTC. V gene TRBV7-3 combines with J gene TRBJ2-7, with TRBD2 as a possible D gene (6 bases). Germline-derived CDR1 and CDR2 are SGHTA and FQGTGA. V lost 2 bases, J lost 4 bases, and 15 bases lay in between. CDR3 size: 15 residues. Combining the CDR3 with reference TRBV7-3 and TRBJ2-7 gives the whole variable domain GAGVSQTPSNKVTEKGKYVELRCDPISGHTALYWYRQSLGQGPEFLIYFQGTGAADDSGLPNDRFFAVRPEGSVSTLKIQRTERGDSAVYLCASSLEGGAYYEQYFGPGTRLTVT.

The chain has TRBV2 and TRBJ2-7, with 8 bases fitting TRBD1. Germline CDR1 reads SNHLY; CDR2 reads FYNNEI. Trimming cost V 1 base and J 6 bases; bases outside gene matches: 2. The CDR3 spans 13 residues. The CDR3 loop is CASSEETGGEQYF. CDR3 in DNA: TGTGCCAGCAGTGAAGAAACAGGGGGCGAGCAGTACTTC.

CDR3 sequence reads: CASSDQDTQYF. CDR3 bases: TGCGCCAGCAGCGACCAAGATACGCAGTATTTT. The genes are TRBV5-1 and TRBJ2-3, with unresolved D. V shed 4 bases and J shed 5 bases, with 5 bases lying between them. CDR3 length equals 11 residues. Germline CDR1 SGHRS, CDR2 YFSETQ.

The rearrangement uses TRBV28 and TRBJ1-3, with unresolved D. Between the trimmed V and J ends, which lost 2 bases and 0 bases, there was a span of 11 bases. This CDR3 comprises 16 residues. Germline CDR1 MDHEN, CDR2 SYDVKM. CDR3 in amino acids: CASSLLTAYSGNTIYF. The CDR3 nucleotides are TGTGCCAGCAGTTTACTCACAGCATACTCTGGAAACACCATATATTTT.

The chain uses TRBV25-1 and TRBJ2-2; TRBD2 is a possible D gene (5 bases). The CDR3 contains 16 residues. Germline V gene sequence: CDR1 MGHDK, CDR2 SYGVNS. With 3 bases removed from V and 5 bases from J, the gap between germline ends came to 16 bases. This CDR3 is CASSEISGRGTGELFF. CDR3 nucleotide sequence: TGTGCCAGCAGTGAGATCTCTGGGAGAGGGACCGGGGAGCTGTTTTTT.

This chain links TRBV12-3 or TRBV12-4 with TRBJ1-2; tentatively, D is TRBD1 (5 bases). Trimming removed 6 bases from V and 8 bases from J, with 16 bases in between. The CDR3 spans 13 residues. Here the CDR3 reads CASSLSQGNGYTF. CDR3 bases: TGTGCCAGCAGCTTATCTCAGGGCAACGGCTACACCTTC.

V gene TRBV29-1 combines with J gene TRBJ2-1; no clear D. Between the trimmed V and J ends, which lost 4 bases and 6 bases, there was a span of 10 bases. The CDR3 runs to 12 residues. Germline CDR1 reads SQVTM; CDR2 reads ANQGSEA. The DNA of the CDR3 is TGCAGCGTTGGCCCCTCGGGCAATGAGCAGTTCTTC. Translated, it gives CSVGPSGNEQFF.

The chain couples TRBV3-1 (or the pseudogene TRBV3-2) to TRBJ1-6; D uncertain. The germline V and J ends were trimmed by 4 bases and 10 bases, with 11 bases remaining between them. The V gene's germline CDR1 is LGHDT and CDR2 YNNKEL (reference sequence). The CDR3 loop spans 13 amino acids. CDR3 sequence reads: CASSRQRGSPLHF. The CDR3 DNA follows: TGTGCCAGCAGCCGCCAGCGGGGATCACCCCTCCACTTT.

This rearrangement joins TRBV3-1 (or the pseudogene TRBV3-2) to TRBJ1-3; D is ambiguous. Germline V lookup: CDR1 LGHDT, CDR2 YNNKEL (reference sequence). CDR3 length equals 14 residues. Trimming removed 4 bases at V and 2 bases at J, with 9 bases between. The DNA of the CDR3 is TGTGCCAGCAGCCCTGGTCTGGCTGGAAACACCATATATTTT. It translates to CASSPGLAGNTIYF.

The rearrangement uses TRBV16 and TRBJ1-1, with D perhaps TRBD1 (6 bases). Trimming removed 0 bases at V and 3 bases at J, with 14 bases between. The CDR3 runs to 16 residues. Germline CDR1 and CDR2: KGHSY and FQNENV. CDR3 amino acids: CASSQSLAGADTEAFF. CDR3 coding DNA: TGTGCCAGCAGCCAATCGTTAGCGGGGGCGGACACTGAAGCTTTCTTT.

This CDR3 reads CASHHGGEQFF. CDR3 nucleotide sequence: TGTGCCAGCCATCACGGTGGGGAGCAGTTCTTC. The chain is built from TRBV6-5 and TRBJ2-1; D gene uncertain. The length of the CDR3 is 11 residues. Germline CDR1 MNHEY, CDR2 SVGAGI. With 8 bases removed from V and 10 bases from J, the gap between germline ends came to 12 bases.

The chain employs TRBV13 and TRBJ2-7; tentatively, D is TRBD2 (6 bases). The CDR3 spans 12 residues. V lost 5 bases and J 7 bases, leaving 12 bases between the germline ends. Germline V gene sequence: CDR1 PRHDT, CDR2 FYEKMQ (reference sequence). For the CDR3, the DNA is TGTGCCAGCAGCATGGGCGCGGGAGAGCAGTACTTC. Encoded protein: CASSMGAGEQYF.

The CDR3 DNA sequence: TGTGCCATCAGTGGAGGGAGCGGGGGACCAACAGATACGCAGTATTTT. Residues: CAISGGSGGPTDTQYF. The chain combines TRBV10-3 with TRBJ2-3; TRBD2 matches at 8 bases. The CDR3 covers 16 residues. CDR1 and CDR2 (germline): ENHRY, SYGVKD. Unmatched junction bases numbered 9, after V lost 4 bases and J lost 3 bases.

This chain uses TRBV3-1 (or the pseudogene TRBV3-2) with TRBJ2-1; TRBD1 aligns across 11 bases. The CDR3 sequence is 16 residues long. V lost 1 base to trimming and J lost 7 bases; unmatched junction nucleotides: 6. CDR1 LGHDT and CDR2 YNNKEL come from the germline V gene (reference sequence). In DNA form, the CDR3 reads TGTGCCAGCAGCCAAGTCGGACAGGGGGCTTCGAATGAGCAGTTCTTC. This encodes CASSQVGQGASNEQFF.

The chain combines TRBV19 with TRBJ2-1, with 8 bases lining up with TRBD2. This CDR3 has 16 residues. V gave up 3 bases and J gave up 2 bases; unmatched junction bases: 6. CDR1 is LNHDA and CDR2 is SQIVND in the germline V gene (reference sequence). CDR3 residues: CASSMRSGGTYNEQFF. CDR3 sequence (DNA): TGTGCCAGTAGTATGAGAAGCGGGGGAACCTACAATGAGCAGTTCTTC.

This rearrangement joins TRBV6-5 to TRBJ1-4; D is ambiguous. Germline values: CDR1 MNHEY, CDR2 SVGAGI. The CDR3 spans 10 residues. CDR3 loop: CQRVEDKLFF. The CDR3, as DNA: TGTCAAAGGGTCGAGGACAAACTGTTTTTT.

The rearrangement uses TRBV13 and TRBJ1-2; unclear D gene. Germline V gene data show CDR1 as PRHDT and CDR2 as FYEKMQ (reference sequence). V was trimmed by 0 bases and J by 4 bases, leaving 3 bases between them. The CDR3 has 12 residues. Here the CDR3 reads CASSLGIYGYTF. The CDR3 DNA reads TGTGCCAGCAGCTTAGGCATCTATGGCTACACCTTC.

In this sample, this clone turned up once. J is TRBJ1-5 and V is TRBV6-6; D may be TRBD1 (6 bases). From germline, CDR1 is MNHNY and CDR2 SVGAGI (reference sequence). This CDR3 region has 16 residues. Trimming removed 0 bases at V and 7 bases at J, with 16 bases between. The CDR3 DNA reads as TGTGCCAGCAGTTACTCTCTGGGACATGTGGACCAGCCCCAGCATTTT. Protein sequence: CASSYSLGHVDQPQHF.

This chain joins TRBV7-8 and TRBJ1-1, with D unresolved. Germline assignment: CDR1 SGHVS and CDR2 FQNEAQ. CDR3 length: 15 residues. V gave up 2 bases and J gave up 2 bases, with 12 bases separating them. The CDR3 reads CASSLNTATNTEAFF. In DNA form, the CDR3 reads TGTGCCAGCAGCTTAAATACGGCCACTAACACTGAAGCTTTCTTT. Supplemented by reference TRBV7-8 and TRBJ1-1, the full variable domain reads GAGVSQSPRYKVAKRGQDVALRCDPISGHVSLFWYQQALGQGPEFLTYFQNEAQLDKSGLPSDRFFAERPEGSVSTLKIQRTQQEDSAVYLCASSLNTATNTEAFFGQGTRLTVV.